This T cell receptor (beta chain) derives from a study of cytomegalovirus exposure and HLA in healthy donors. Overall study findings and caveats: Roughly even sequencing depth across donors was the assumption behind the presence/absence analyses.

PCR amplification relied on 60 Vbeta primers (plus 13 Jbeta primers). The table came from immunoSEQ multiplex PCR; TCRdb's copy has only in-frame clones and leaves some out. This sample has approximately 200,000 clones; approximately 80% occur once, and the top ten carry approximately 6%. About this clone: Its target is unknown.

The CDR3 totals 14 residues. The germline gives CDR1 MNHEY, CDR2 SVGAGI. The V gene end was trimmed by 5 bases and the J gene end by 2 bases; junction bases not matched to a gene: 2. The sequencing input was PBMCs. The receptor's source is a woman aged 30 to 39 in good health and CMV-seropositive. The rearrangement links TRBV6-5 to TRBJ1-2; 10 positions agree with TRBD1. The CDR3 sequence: CASSDRGQNYGYTF. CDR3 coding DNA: TGTGCCAGCAGTGACAGGGGGCAAAACTATGGCTACACCTTC.